These 15 T cell receptor beta chains share one sample of origin, sequenced in a study of shared clonotypes between healthy human individuals. The table came from immunoSEQ multiplex PCR; TCRdb's copy has only in-frame clones and leaves some out. The sample yields roughly 2,000,000 clones, around 93% seen once. CD45RO negativity and positive selection for CCR7 defined naive CD8 cells, a population that excluded terminally differentiated effector memory CD45RA+ cells. The sequenced sample consisted of naive CD8+ T cells from PBMCs. These TCRs come from a man aged 18 to 29 in good health. Some clones in this sample may be carry-over from other donors' samples.

This chain connects TRBV27 to TRBJ1-2, with 9 bases that match TRBD1. V shed 6 bases, J shed 3 bases, and the junction held 2 bases outside the gene matches. CDR1 is MNHEY, CDR2 SMNVEV, per germline (reference sequence). This CDR3 has 13 amino acids. CDR3 protein: CASRQGAHYGYTF. For the CDR3, the DNA is TGTGCCAGCAGACAGGGGGCCCACTATGGCTACACCTTC.

The chain employs TRBV13 and TRBJ2-2, with a weak D call TRBD1 (6 bases). Germline V gene lookup returns CDR1 PRHDT and CDR2 FYEKMQ (reference sequence). CDR3 length: 14 amino acids. V shed 6 bases and J shed 4 bases, with 12 bases lying between them. The CDR3 bases are TGTGCCAGCAGTGGACAGCCAGGCACCGGGGAGCTGTTTTTT. This gives the protein CASSGQPGTGELFF.

A note on this clone: This sample includes further DNA sequences coding for the same CDR3. The CDR3 region is CASRDRGRDTEAFF. In DNA, the CDR3 is TGTGCCAGCAGAGACAGGGGGAGGGACACTGAAGCTTTCTTT. This chain uses TRBV27 with TRBJ1-1, with 9 bases aligning to TRBD1. After removal of 6 bases from V and 3 bases from J, the junction contained 5 bases not matched to a gene. The CDR3 is 14 amino acids. The V gene's germline CDR1 is MNHEY and CDR2 SMNVEV (reference sequence).

The chain recombines TRBV28 with TRBJ2-7; 10 positions agree with TRBD1. The trim removed 6 bases at V and 3 bases at J, leaving 8 bases unmatched. The CDR3 has 15 residues. The germline V gene has CDR1 MDHEN and CDR2 SYDVKM. The CDR3 nucleotides read TGTGCCAGCAGGGGGACAGGGGAGAGGGTCTACGAGCAGTACTTC. Its protein product is CASRGTGERVYEQYF. Full variable domain (remainder filled in from reference TRBV28 and TRBJ2-7): DVKVTQSSRYLVKRTGEKVFLECVQDMDHENMFWYRQDPGLGLRLIYFSYDVKMKEKGDIPEGYSVSREKKERFSLILESASTNQTSMYLCASRGTGERVYEQYFGPGTRLTVT.

This clone was recorded only once. The chain combines TRBV4-1 with TRBJ2-1; 12 nucleotides align to TRBD2. Trimming cost V 6 bases and J 8 bases; bases outside gene matches: 8. The CDR3 totals 15 residues. Germline CDR1 and CDR2: MGHRA and YSYEKL. CDR3 region: CASSSSGGGSDEQFF. The CDR3 bases are TGCGCCAGCAGTTCTAGCGGGGGGGGATCGGATGAGCAGTTCTTC.

This clone was counted a single time. This chain uses TRBV9 with TRBJ2-1; 12 bases agree with TRBD2. The CDR3 contains 16 residues. The trim removed 1 base at V and 7 bases at J, leaving 6 bases unmatched. Germline CDR1 SGDLS, CDR2 YYNGEE. The chain's CDR3 is CASSVRTSGNLNEQFF. CDR3 bases: TGTGCCAGCAGCGTAAGGACTAGCGGGAATTTGAATGAGCAGTTCTTC.

A word on this clone: This specimen includes other DNA sequences encoding the same CDR3. This chain connects TRBV7-9 to TRBJ2-1; D is undetermined. The germline gives CDR1 SEHNR, CDR2 FQNEAQ (reference sequence). The V end lost 3 bases, the J end lost 6 bases, and 6 bases lay between the germline ends. CDR3 size: 12 residues. The CDR3 here is CASSLPVNEQFF. Written as DNA, the CDR3 is TGTGCCAGCAGCTTGCCGGTCAATGAGCAGTTCTTC.

This rearrangement joins TRBV7-6 to TRBJ2-1; D remains unclear. Germline assignment: CDR1 SGHVS and CDR2 FNYEAQ. The V gene lost 1 base and the J gene lost 7 bases, with 8 bases spanning the gap. The CDR3 length is 13 residues. In nucleotides, the CDR3 is TGTGCCAGCAGCTTAGACTTCGGGAATGAGCAGTTCTTC. Translation: CASSLDFGNEQFF.

The V call is TRBV28, the J call TRBJ1-4, with D tentatively TRBD1 (5 bases). CDR3 size: 16 residues. V lost 4 bases, J lost 8 bases, and 20 bases lay in between. CDR1 and CDR2 from the germline V gene are MDHEN and SYDVKM. The CDR3 is CASSSLVTGRGEKLFF. CDR3 sequence (DNA): TGTGCCAGCAGTTCCCTCGTTACGGGGCGAGGGGAAAAACTGTTTTTT.

The chain recombines TRBV2 with TRBJ2-7; 7 nucleotides match TRBD2. The CDR3 runs 15 residues. The germline V gene encodes CDR1 SNHLY and CDR2 FYNNEI. Trimming removed 5 bases from V and 1 base from J; junction bases left unmatched: 8. CDR3 residues: CASSSLPGGSYEQYF. CDR3 DNA: TGTGCCAGCAGTAGCCTTCCGGGGGGTTCCTACGAGCAGTACTTC. Together with reference TRBV2 and TRBJ2-7, the CDR3 gives the full variable domain: EPEVTQTPSHQVTQMGQEVILRCVPISNHLYFYWYRQILGQKVEFLVSFYNNEISEKSEIFDDQFSVERPDGSNFTLKIRSTKLEDSAMYFCASSSLPGGSYEQYFGPGTRLTVT.

This clone is a singleton in its sample. CDR3 sequence (DNA): TGTGCCACCCGACAGGCAGCCACCTACGAGCAGTACTTC. Protein sequence: CATRQAATYEQYF. The chain joins TRBV19 to TRBJ2-7, with D possibly being TRBD1 (6 bases). The CDR3 has 13 residues. Trimming took off 10 bases at V and 2 bases at J, with 15 bases between the two ends. CDR1 LNHDA and CDR2 SQIVND come from the germline V gene (reference sequence).

V is TRBV19 and J is TRBJ2-2; no firm D call. V dropped 10 bases and J dropped 4 bases, with 13 bases sitting between them. Germline-derived CDR1 and CDR2 are LNHDA and SQIVND (reference sequence). This CDR3 region has 13 residues. The CDR3 protein is CATHRFGTGELFF. The CDR3, as DNA: TGTGCCACCCACCGATTTGGCACCGGGGAGCTGTTTTTT.

The rearrangement links TRBV6-6 to TRBJ1-3; tentatively, D is TRBD1 (6 bases). The CDR3 spans 13 residues. Germline V CDR1 and CDR2: MNHNY, SVGAGI (reference sequence). V lost 8 bases and J 2 bases, leaving 10 bases between the germline ends. The CDR3 protein is CASSGGAGNTIYF. The DNA for the CDR3 is TGTGCCAGCTCCGGGGGCGCTGGAAACACCATATATTTT.

The chain combines TRBV7-6 with TRBJ1-1; D gene ambiguous. This CDR3 comprises 14 residues. Trimming left V 4 bases short and J 1 base short, with 10 bases between. The germline V gene encodes CDR1 SGHVS and CDR2 FNYEAQ. The CDR3 spells CASSSWTENTEAFF. The DNA for the CDR3 is TGTGCCAGCAGCTCTTGGACGGAGAACACTGAAGCTTTCTTT.

The chain carries TRBV9 and TRBJ2-7, with 10 bases identical to TRBD2. CDR1 and CDR2 (germline): SGDLS, YYNGEE. V lost 2 bases and J lost 0; bases outside the gene matches: 5. CDR3 size: 16 residues. For the CDR3, the DNA is TGTGCCAGCAGCGTCGGACTAGCGGAAACCTCCTACGAGCAGTACTTC. It yields the protein CASSVGLAETSYEQYF.